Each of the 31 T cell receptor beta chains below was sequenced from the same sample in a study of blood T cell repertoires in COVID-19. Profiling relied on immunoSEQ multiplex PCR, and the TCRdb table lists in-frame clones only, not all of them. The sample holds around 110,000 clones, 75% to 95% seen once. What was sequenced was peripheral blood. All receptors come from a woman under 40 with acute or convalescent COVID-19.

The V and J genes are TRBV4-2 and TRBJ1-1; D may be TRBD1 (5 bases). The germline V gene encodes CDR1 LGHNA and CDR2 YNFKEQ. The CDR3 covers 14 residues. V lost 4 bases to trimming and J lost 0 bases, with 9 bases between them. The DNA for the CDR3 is TGTGCCAGCAGCCCGGGGGGGATGAACACTGAAGCTTTCTTT. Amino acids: CASSPGGMNTEAFF.

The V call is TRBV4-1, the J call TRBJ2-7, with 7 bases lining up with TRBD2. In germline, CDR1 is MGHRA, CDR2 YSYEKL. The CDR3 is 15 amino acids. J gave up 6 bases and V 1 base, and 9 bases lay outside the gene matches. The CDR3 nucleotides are TGCGCCAGCAGCCAAGGTCAAGCGGGGTCCCTCGAGCAGTACTTC. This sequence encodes CASSQGQAGSLEQYF.

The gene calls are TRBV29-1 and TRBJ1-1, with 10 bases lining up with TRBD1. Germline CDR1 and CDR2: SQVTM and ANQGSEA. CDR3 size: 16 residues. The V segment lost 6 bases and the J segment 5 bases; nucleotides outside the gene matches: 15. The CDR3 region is CSVAMRGDRGRTEAFF. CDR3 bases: TGCAGCGTAGCCATGAGGGGGGACAGGGGAAGAACTGAAGCTTTCTTT.

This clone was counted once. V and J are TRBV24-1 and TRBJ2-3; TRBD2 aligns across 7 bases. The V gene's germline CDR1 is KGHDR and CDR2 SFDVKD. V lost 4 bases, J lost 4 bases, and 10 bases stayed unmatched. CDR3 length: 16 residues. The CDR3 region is CATSDLSTAGADTQYF. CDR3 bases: TGTGCCACCAGTGACCTCTCTACCGCGGGGGCAGATACGCAGTATTTT.

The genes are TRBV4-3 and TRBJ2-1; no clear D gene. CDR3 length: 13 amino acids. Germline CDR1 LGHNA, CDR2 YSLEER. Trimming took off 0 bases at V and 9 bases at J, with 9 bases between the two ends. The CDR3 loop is CASSQEGRFEQFF. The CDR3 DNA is TGCGCCAGCAGCCAAGAAGGCAGGTTTGAGCAGTTCTTC.

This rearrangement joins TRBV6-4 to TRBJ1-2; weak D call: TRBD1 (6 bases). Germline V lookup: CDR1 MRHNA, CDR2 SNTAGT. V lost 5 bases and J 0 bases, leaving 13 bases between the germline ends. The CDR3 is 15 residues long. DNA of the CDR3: TGTGCCAGCAGTCCGGACAGAATATCTAACTATGGCTACACCTTC. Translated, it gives CASSPDRISNYGYTF.

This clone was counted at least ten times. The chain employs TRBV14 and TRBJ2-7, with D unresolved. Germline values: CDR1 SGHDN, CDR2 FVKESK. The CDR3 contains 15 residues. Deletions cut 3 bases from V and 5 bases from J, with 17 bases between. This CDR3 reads CASSHSFPSENEQYF. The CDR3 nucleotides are TGTGCCAGCAGCCACAGCTTCCCCTCGGAGAACGAGCAGTACTTC.

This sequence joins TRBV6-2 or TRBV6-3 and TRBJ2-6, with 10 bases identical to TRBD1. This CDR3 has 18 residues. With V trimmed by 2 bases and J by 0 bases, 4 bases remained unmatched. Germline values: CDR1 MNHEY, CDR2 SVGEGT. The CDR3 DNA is TGTGCCAGCAGTTACCGGACAGGGGGAATCTCTGGGGCCAACGTCCTGACTTTC. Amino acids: CASSYRTGGISGANVLTF.

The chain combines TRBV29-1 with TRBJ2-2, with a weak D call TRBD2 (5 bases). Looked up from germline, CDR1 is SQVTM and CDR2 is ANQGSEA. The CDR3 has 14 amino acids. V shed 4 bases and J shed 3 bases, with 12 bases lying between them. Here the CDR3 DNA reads TGCAGCGTTGGAGGGTTATTGGACACCGGGGAGCTGTTTTTT. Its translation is CSVGGLLDTGELFF.

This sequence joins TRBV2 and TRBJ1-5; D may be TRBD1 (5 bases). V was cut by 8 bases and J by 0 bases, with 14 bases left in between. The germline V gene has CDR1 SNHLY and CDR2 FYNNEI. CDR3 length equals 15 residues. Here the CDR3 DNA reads TGTGCCAGCGCCAAATGGGGGGATAGCAATCAGCCCCAGCATTTT. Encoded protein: CASAKWGDSNQPQHF.

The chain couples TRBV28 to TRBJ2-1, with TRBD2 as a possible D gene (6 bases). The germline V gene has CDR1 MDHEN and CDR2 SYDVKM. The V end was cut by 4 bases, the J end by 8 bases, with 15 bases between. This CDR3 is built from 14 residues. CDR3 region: CASSWSGARYEQFF. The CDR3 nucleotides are TGTGCCAGCAGTTGGTCGGGAGCTAGATATGAGCAGTTCTTC.

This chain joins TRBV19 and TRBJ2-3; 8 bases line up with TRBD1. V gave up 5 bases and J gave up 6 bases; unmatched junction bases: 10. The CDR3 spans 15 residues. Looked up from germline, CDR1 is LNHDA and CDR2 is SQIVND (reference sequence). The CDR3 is CASSLWTGSYDTQYF. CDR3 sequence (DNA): TGTGCCAGTAGTCTCTGGACAGGGTCATACGATACGCAGTATTTT. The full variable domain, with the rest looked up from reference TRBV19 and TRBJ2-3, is DGGITQSPKYLFRKEGQNVTLSCEQNLNHDAMYWYRQDPGQGLRLIYYSQIVNDFQKGDIAEGYSVSREKKESFPLTVTSAQKNPTAFYLCASSLWTGSYDTQYFGPGTRLTVL.

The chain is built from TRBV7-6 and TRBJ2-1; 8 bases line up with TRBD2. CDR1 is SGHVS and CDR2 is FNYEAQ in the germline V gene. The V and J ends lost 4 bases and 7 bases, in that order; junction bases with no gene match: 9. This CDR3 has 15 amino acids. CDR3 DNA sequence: TGTGCCAGCAGCTCTAGCGGGTCCCCTGGGAATGAGCAGTTCTTC. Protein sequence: CASSSSGSPGNEQFF.

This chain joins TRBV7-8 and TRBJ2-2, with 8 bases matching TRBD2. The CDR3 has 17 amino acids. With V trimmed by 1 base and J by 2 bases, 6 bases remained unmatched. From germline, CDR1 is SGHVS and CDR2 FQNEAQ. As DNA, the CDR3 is TGTGCCAGCAGCTTAGTCCGGACTAGCAGCAACACCGGGGAGCTGTTTTTT. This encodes CASSLVRTSSNTGELFF.

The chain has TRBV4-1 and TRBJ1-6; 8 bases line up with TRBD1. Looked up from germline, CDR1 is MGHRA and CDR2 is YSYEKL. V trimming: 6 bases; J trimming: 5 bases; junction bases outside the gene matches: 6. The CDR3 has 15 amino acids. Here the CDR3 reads CASRANRGNNSPLHF. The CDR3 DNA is TGCGCCAGCAGGGCTAACAGGGGGAATAATTCACCCCTCCACTTT.

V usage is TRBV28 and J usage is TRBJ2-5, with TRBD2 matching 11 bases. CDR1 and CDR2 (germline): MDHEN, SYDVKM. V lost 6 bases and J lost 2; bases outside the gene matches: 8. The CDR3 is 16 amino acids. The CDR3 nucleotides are TGTGCCAGCAGCTTCCCGGGGACTAGCGGACAAGAGACCCAGTACTTC. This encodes CASSFPGTSGQETQYF.

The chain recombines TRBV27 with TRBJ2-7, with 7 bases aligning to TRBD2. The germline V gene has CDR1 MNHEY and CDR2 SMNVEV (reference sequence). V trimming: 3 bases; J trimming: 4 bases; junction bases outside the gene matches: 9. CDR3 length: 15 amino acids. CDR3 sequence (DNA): TGTGCCAGCAGTTTGGGAGGGACGGGATCATACGAGCAGTACTTC. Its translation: CASSLGGTGSYEQYF.

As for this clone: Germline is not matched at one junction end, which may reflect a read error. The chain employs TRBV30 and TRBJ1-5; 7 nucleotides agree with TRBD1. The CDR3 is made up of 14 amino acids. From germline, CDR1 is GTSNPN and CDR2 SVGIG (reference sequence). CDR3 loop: CAWSRDSNYQAQHF. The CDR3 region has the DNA TGTGCCTGGAGCCGGGACAGCAATTATCAGGCCCAGCATTTT.

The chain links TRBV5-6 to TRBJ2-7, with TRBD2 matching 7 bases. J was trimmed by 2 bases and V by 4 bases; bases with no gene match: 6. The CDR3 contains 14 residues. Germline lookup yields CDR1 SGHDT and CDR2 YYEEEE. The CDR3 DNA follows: TGTGCCAGCAGCCCAACGGGGGGAGCCTACGAGCAGTACTTC. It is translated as CASSPTGGAYEQYF.

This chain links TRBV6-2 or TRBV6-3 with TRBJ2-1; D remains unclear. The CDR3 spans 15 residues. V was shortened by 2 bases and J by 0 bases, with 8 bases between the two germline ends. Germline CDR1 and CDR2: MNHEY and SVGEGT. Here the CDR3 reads CASSYGSNSYNEQFF. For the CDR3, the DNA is TGTGCCAGCAGTTACGGTAGTAACTCCTACAATGAGCAGTTCTTC.

The CDR3 sequence is CASSFPHTYEQYF. CDR3 DNA: TGTGCCAGCAGCTTCCCTCACACCTACGAGCAGTACTTC. The V call is TRBV5-6, the J call TRBJ2-7; D is unclear. V shed 2 bases and J shed 2 bases, with 8 bases lying between them. There are 13 residues in the CDR3. The germline CDR1 and CDR2 sequences are SGHDT and YYEEEE.

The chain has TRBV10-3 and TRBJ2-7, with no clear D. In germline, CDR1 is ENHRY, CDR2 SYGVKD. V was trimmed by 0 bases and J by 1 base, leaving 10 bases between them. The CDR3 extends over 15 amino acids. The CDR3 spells CAISESASLSYEQYF. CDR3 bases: TGTGCCATCAGTGAGTCAGCGAGCTTGTCCTACGAGCAGTACTTC.

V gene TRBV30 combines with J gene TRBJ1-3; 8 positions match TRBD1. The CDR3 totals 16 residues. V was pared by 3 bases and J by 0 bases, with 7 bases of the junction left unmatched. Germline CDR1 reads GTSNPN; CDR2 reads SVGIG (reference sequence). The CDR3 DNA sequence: TGTGCCTGGAGCCCCGGGACAGGCCTCTCTGGAAACACCATATATTTT. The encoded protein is CAWSPGTGLSGNTIYF.

Written as DNA, the CDR3 is TGTGCCAGCGGAGACGCCCCCTACGAGCAGTACTTC. It specifies CASGDAPYEQYF. The chain uses TRBV6-5 and TRBJ2-7; D is unclear. V was shortened by 8 bases and J by 2 bases, with 10 bases between the two germline ends. Looked up from germline, CDR1 is MNHEY and CDR2 is SVGAGI. This CDR3 comprises 12 residues.

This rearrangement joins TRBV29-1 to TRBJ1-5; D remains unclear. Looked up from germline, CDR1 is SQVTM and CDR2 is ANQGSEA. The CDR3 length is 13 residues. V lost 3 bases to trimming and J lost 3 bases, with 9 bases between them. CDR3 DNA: TGCAGCGTTGACTTGGGCCCCAATCAGCCCCAGCATTTT. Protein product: CSVDLGPNQPQHF.

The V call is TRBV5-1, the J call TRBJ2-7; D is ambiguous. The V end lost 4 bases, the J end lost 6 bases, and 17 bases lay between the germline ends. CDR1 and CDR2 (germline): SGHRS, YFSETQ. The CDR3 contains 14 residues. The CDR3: CASSHAQTRSEQYF. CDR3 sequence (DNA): TGCGCCAGCAGCCATGCGCAGACGAGGAGCGAGCAGTACTTC.

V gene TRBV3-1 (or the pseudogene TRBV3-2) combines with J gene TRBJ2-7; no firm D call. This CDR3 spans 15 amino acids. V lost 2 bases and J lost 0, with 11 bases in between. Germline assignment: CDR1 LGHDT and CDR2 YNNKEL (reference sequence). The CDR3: CASSQLHYSSYEQYF. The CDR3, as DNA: TGTGCCAGCAGCCAACTCCACTATAGCTCCTACGAGCAGTACTTC.

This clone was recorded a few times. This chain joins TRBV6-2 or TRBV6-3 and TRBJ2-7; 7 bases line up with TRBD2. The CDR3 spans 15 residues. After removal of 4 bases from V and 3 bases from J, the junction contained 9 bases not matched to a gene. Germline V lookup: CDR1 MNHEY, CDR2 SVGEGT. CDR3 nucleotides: TGTGCCAGCAGTTCCTCCACTAGCGATGTCTACGAGCAGTACTTC. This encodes CASSSSTSDVYEQYF.

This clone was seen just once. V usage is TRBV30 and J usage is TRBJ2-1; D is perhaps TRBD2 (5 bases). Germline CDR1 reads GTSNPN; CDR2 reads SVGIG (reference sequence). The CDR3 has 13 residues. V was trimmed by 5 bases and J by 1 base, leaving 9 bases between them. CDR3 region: CAWATGSYNEQFF. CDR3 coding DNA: TGTGCCTGGGCTACGGGATCCTACAATGAGCAGTTCTTC.

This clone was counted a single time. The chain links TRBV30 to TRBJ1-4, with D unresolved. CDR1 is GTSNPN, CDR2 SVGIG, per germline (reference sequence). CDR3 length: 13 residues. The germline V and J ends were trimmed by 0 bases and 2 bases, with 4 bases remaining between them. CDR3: CAWSVTTNEKLFF. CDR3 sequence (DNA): TGTGCCTGGAGTGTGACTACTAATGAAAAACTGTTTTTT.

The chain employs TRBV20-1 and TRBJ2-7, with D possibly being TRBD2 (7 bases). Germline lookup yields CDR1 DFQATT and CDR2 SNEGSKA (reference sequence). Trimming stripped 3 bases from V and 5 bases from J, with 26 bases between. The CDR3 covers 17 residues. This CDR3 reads CSASGGGPGPTPNEQYF. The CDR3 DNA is TGCAGTGCTAGTGGGGGGGGGCCGGGCCCCACCCCTAACGAGCAGTACTTC.